These 26 T cell receptor beta chains were sequenced from one sample in a study of blood T cell repertoires in COVID-19. TCRdb's table, derived via immunoSEQ multiplex PCR, lists solely in-frame clones and lacks some. The table includes approximately 200,000 clones, about nine tenths detected once. Sequenced input: PBMCs or T cells enriched from blood (not recorded which). The receptor source for this set is a woman between 25 and 40 years old who had recovered from COVID-19.

The V call is TRBV27, the J call TRBJ1-2; 9 bases are a match to TRBD1. Germline CDR1 reads MNHEY; CDR2 reads SMNVEV (reference sequence). This CDR3 is 12 amino acids long. With V trimmed by 5 bases and J by 6 bases, 1 base remained unmatched. Here the CDR3 DNA reads TGTGCCAGCAGTGGGACAGGGAATGGCTACACCTTC. Translated: CASSGTGNGYTF.

This chain connects TRBV15 to TRBJ1-2; 11 bases agree with TRBD1. This CDR3 region has 17 residues. Germline V gives CDR1 LNHNV, CDR2 YYDKDF (reference sequence). After removal of 2 bases from V and 4 bases from J, the junction contained 9 bases not matched to a gene. The CDR3 DNA sequence: TGTGCCACCAGCAGAAATCTGGGGACAGGGGGAACCTATGGCTACACCTTC. Protein sequence: CATSRNLGTGGTYGYTF.

The chain couples TRBV11-3 to TRBJ1-1; D unclear. The germline gives CDR1 SGHNT, CDR2 YENEEA. V lost 1 base and J lost 1, with 10 bases in between. The length of the CDR3 is 15 residues. The CDR3 sequence is CASSLGGRWNTEAFF. CDR3 in DNA: TGTGCCAGCAGCTTAGGAGGGAGATGGAACACTGAAGCTTTCTTT.

The chain has TRBV15 and TRBJ2-3, with 8 bases matching TRBD1. This CDR3 is 14 amino acids long. Looked up from germline, CDR1 is LNHNV and CDR2 is YYDKDF (reference sequence). Unmatched junction bases numbered 9, after V lost 3 bases and J lost 10 bases. CDR3 amino acids: CATSRDRDRFAQYF. DNA of the CDR3: TGTGCCACCAGCAGGGACAGGGATCGCTTTGCGCAGTATTTT.

The rearrangement uses TRBV4-3 and TRBJ2-7; 10 bases match TRBD1. Looked up from germline, CDR1 is LGHNA and CDR2 is YSLEER. This CDR3 contains 15 residues. After removal of 0 bases from V and 4 bases from J, the junction contained 3 bases not matched to a gene. The CDR3 spells CASSQDPGQGYEQYF. The CDR3 DNA follows: TGCGCCAGCAGCCAAGACCCGGGACAGGGGTACGAGCAGTACTTC.

This clone has more than one count but fewer than ten. The chain recombines TRBV4-2 with TRBJ2-6; D is unclear. Germline CDR1 reads LGHNA; CDR2 reads YNFKEQ. CDR3 length equals 16 residues. The V end was cut by 0 bases, the J end by 0 bases, with 6 bases between. The CDR3 loop reads CASSQEGGSGANVLTF. The CDR3, as DNA: TGTGCCAGCAGCCAAGAAGGCGGCTCTGGGGCCAACGTCCTGACTTTC.

This sequence joins TRBV12-1 and TRBJ1-5; the tabulated D call, TRBD1, remains unverified against the DNA. TRBV12-1 corresponds to a pseudogene. This CDR3 comprises 17 residues. CDR3 sequence: CASSFGRDRVVDQPQHF. The CDR3 nucleotides are TGTGCCAGCAGCTTTGGTCGGGACAGGGTCGTCGACCAGCCCCAGCATTTT.

This clone was seen only a few times. This chain uses TRBV9 with TRBJ1-4; 9 nucleotides match TRBD1. The CDR3 is 15 amino acids. The J segment lost 8 bases and the V segment lost 2 bases, leaving 7 bases of the junction unmatched. Germline V gene lookup returns CDR1 SGDLS and CDR2 YYNGEE. This chain's CDR3 is CASSVGDRDIEKLFF. The CDR3, as DNA: TGTGCCAGCAGCGTGGGGGACAGGGATATAGAAAAACTGTTTTTT.

This clone was picked up a small number of times. The V call is TRBV4-2, the J call TRBJ1-2; D is ambiguous. The CDR3 sequence is 15 residues long. CDR1 and CDR2 (germline): LGHNA, YNFKEQ. V was shortened by 2 bases and J by 7 bases, with 17 bases between the two germline ends. The CDR3 DNA reads TGTGCCAGCAGCCAACAAACGGTTGGCCGCGGTGGCTACACCTTC. Its translation: CASSQQTVGRGGYTF.

This sequence joins TRBV7-2 and TRBJ1-6, with D possibly TRBD1 on 5 matching bases. V was shortened by 5 bases and J by 7 bases, with 12 bases between the two germline ends. Germline values: CDR1 SGHTA, CDR2 FQGNSA. This CDR3 spans 14 amino acids. The CDR3 DNA sequence: TGTGCCAGCAGCGGGGACTTTAAAAATTCACCCCTCCACTTT. Translated, it gives CASSGDFKNSPLHF. The whole variable domain, filled in from reference TRBV7-2 and TRBJ1-6, reads GAGVSQSPSNKVTEKGKDVELRCDPISGHTALYWYRQSLGQGLEFLIYFQGNSAPDKSGLPSDRFSAERTGGSVSTLTIQRTQQEDSAVYLCASSGDFKNSPLHFGNGTRLTVT.

The rearrangement links TRBV6-5 to TRBJ1-2, with 7 bases aligning to TRBD1. Germline trimming cut 5 bases from V and 5 bases from J; bases unmatched to any gene: 11. Per the germline V gene, CDR1 is MNHEY and CDR2 is SVGAGI. CDR3 length equals 15 residues. CDR3 loop: CASSNPRGSPYGYTF. The DNA for the CDR3 is TGTGCCAGCAGTAACCCCAGGGGGTCCCCTTATGGCTACACCTTC.

The chain carries TRBV19 and TRBJ2-6; 7 nucleotides line up with TRBD1. Germline V lookup: CDR1 LNHDA, CDR2 SQIVND (reference sequence). CDR3 length: 17 amino acids. Trimming took 5 bases from V and 0 from J; bases not matched to a gene: 7. CDR3 sequence reads: CASSPTGTASGANVLTF. CDR3 sequence (DNA): TGTGCCAGTAGTCCAACCGGGACAGCCTCTGGGGCCAACGTCCTGACTTTC. Supplemented by reference TRBV19 and TRBJ2-6, the full variable domain reads DGGITQSPKYLFRKEGQNVTLSCEQNLNHDAMYWYRQDPGQGLRLIYYSQIVNDFQKGDIAEGYSVSREKKESFPLTVTSAQKNPTAFYLCASSPTGTASGANVLTFGAGSRLTVL.

The CDR3 protein is CASSQGPAGAFSGANVLTF. The CDR3, as DNA: TGTGCCAGCAGCCAAGGTCCAGCGGGGGCCTTCTCTGGGGCCAACGTCCTGACTTTC. V is TRBV3-1 (or the pseudogene TRBV3-2) and J is TRBJ2-6; 8 bases are a match to TRBD2. Per the germline V gene, CDR1 is LGHDT and CDR2 is YNNKEL (reference sequence). The CDR3 consists of 19 residues. J was trimmed by 0 bases and V by 1 base; bases with no gene match: 8.

The chain carries TRBV7-2 and TRBJ1-5; unclear D gene. The CDR3 runs 15 residues. Germline lookup yields CDR1 SGHTA and CDR2 FQGNSA. Trimming took 1 base from V and 3 from J, leaving 10 bases between them. DNA for the CDR3: TGTGCCAGCAGCTTAGGTCGGGGAAACAATCAGCCCCAGCATTTT. This sequence encodes CASSLGRGNNQPQHF. Combining the CDR3 with reference TRBV7-2 and TRBJ1-5 gives the whole variable domain GAGVSQSPSNKVTEKGKDVELRCDPISGHTALYWYRQSLGQGLEFLIYFQGNSAPDKSGLPSDRFSAERTGGSVSTLTIQRTQQEDSAVYLCASSLGRGNNQPQHFGDGTRLSIL.

This clone was found once. The chain is built from TRBV12-3 or TRBV12-4 and TRBJ1-1, with D unclear. Trimming cost V 6 bases and J 0 bases, with 8 bases left between them. The CDR3 extends over 13 amino acids. CDR3 DNA: TGTGCCAGCAGGGGCAGCATGAACACTGAAGCTTTCTTT. Its protein is CASRGSMNTEAFF.

The rearrangement links TRBV4-1 to TRBJ2-7; TRBD2 matches 13 bases. V lost 2 bases and J lost 5; bases outside the gene matches: 12. CDR1 and CDR2 (germline): MGHRA, YSYEKL. The CDR3 is made up of 18 amino acids. The CDR3 sequence is CASSQSKGLAGVDHEQYF. In DNA, the CDR3 is TGCGCCAGCAGCCAAAGTAAAGGACTAGCGGGAGTTGACCACGAGCAGTACTTC.

The gene calls are TRBV27 and TRBJ2-1; D is unclear. V was pared by 5 bases and J by 7 bases, with 12 bases between. Germline-derived CDR1 and CDR2 are MNHEY and SMNVEV (reference sequence). The CDR3 is 13 amino acids. CDR3 bases: TGTGCCAGCAGTCCCCCGGAGCTAAATGAGCAGTTCTTC. Its protein is CASSPPELNEQFF.

The chain uses TRBV5-1 and TRBJ1-3, with TRBD1 matching over 8 bases. CDR1 is SGHRS and CDR2 is YFSETQ in the germline V gene. CDR3 length equals 15 residues. After removal of 4 bases from V and 5 bases from J, the junction contained 8 bases not matched to a gene. Here the CDR3 reads CASSRNRGDRNTIYF. Written as DNA, the CDR3 is TGCGCCAGCAGCAGGAACAGGGGGGACAGAAACACCATATATTTT.

This chain links TRBV4-1 with TRBJ2-7, with unresolved D. Per the germline V gene, CDR1 is MGHRA and CDR2 is YSYEKL. There are 13 residues in the CDR3. Trimming took 2 bases from V and 0 from J, leaving 5 bases between them. CDR3 region: CASSQPVSYEQYF. DNA of the CDR3: TGCGCCAGCAGCCAACCGGTCTCCTACGAGCAGTACTTC.

The J gene is TRBJ1-2, the V gene TRBV10-3, with 9 bases lining up with TRBD1. This CDR3 contains 14 residues. Germline loops: CDR1 ENHRY, CDR2 SYGVKD. With 11 bases clipped from V and 7 bases from J, the junction kept 14 bases outside the gene matches. CDR3 sequence reads: CASARTQGAGGYTF. In DNA, the CDR3 is TGTGCCTCGGCCCGCACACAGGGGGCTGGTGGCTACACCTTC.

The chain joins TRBV27 to TRBJ2-1; 10 bases match TRBD2. CDR3 length: 16 amino acids. V trimming: 4 bases; J trimming: 7 bases; junction bases outside the gene matches: 10. Germline CDR1 MNHEY, CDR2 SMNVEV (reference sequence). CDR3 bases: TGTGCCAGCAGTTCCGTTAGAGCGGGAGGGCTTAATGAGCAGTTCTTC. Protein product: CASSSVRAGGLNEQFF.

The chain links TRBV19 to TRBJ2-7, with TRBD2 matching 10 bases. CDR3 length: 14 amino acids. Trimming took 6 bases from V and 7 from J; bases not matched to a gene: 9. The germline V gene encodes CDR1 LNHDA and CDR2 SQIVND (reference sequence). CDR3 bases: TGTGCCAGTAGCCTACCGGGACTAGCGAAAGAGCAGTACTTC. Amino acids: CASSLPGLAKEQYF.

The DNA for the CDR3 is TGTGCCACCAGCCCCCAGGAACATCAGCCCCAGCATTTT. Protein sequence: CATSPQEHQPQHF. This sequence joins TRBV15 and TRBJ1-5; no reliable D call. The V gene lost 5 bases and the J gene lost 5 bases, with 10 bases spanning the gap. CDR3 length: 13 amino acids. Germline V CDR1 and CDR2: LNHNV, YYDKDF (reference sequence).

The chain has TRBV9 and TRBJ2-3, with a tentative D call TRBD2 (6 bases). With 4 bases removed from V and 2 bases from J, the gap between germline ends came to 14 bases. The CDR3 covers 15 residues. CDR1 is SGDLS and CDR2 is YYNGEE in the germline V gene. The CDR3 protein is CASSISGRNTDTQYF. The CDR3 DNA reads TGTGCCAGCAGCATTAGCGGAAGGAACACAGATACGCAGTATTTT.

This clone was detected once. The chain carries TRBV7-2 and TRBJ1-2, with D possibly TRBD1 on 6 matching bases. With 6 bases removed from V and 2 bases from J, the gap between germline ends came to 19 bases. CDR1 is SGHTA and CDR2 is FQGNSA in the germline V gene. This CDR3 region has 16 residues. CDR3 sequence reads: CASSSKVGQGNYGYTF. CDR3 coding DNA: TGTGCCAGCAGTTCGAAGGTGGGGCAGGGGAACTATGGCTACACCTTC.

In this sample, this clone turned up a few times. The V and J genes are TRBV28 and TRBJ1-2; weak D call: TRBD1 (6 bases). The CDR3 sequence is 13 residues long. V dropped 4 bases and J dropped 6 bases, with 12 bases sitting between them. Germline V CDR1 and CDR2: MDHEN, SYDVKM. The CDR3 nucleotides are TGTGCCAGCAGTTCTCCACAGGGCCATGGCTACACCTTC. Encoded protein: CASSSPQGHGYTF.